These T cell receptor beta chains were read from a single sample in a study of blood T cell repertoires in COVID-19. Generated by immunoSEQ multiplex PCR, the TCRdb table keeps only in-frame clones and is missing some. The sample lists around 160,000 clones, about 83% seen once, with more than 5% in the top ten. Material for sequencing was PBMCs or T cells enriched from blood (not recorded which). The receptor set was obtained from a woman aged 45 to 65 who had been exposed to COVID-19. The CDR3 runs from the conserved cysteine through the conserved F or W. The order of the fields is D gene, V gene, J gene, clone size, CDR3 DNA, CDR3 protein. A D gene is named only where the DNA matches it firmly. Expanded clones get a size class; other rows say once, few or many, or leave the size out.

d_gene: .
v_gene: TRBV25-1
j_gene: TRBJ2-5
abundance: .
CDR3nt: TGTGCCAGCAGTGAATACCGGGGGTCGGAGACCCAGTACTTC
CDR3aa: CASSEYRGSETQYF

d_gene: .
v_gene: TRBV28
j_gene: TRBJ1-1
abundance: .
CDR3nt: TGTGCCAGCAGGTCCCGGGACACTGAAGCTTTCTTT
CDR3aa: CASRSRDTEAFF

d_gene: .
v_gene: TRBV6-4
j_gene: TRBJ2-6
abundance: .
CDR3nt: TGTGCCAGCAGCCTAGACGGTCGGGAGGCCAACGTCCTGACTTTC
CDR3aa: CASSLDGREANVLTF

d_gene: .
v_gene: TRBV19
j_gene: TRBJ1-6
abundance: .
CDR3nt: TGTGCCAGTAGGGGTCAAGCCGGGACTGCTAATTCACCCCTCCACTTT
CDR3aa: CASRGQAGTANSPLHF

d_gene: TRBD2
v_gene: TRBV9
j_gene: TRBJ2-1
abundance: .
CDR3nt: TGTGCCAGCAGCGTAGACGGGACTAGCGGGACCCTCAATGAGCAGTTCTTC
CDR3aa: CASSVDGTSGTLNEQFF

d_gene: .
v_gene: TRBV2
j_gene: TRBJ1-1
abundance: .
CDR3nt: TGTGCCAGCAGTGAAGGGAGGGCCTCGAACACTGAAGCTTTCTTT
CDR3aa: CASSEGRASNTEAFF

d_gene: TRBD1
v_gene: TRBV3-1/TRBV3-2
j_gene: TRBJ1-6
abundance: .
CDR3nt: TGTGCCAGCAGCCAGCTAGGACAGGGGGCTGCACCCCTCCACTTT
CDR3aa: CASSQLGQGAAPLHF

d_gene: TRBD1
v_gene: TRBV5-1
j_gene: TRBJ1-6
abundance: .
CDR3nt: TGCGCCAGCAGCCCAGGACAGGGGGATTATAATTCACCCCTCCACTTT
CDR3aa: CASSPGQGDYNSPLHF

d_gene: TRBD1
v_gene: TRBV6-5
j_gene: TRBJ1-2
abundance: once
CDR3nt: TGTGCCAGCAGGCTACAGGGGGCTAACTATGGCTACACCTTC
CDR3aa: CASRLQGANYGYTF

d_gene: .
v_gene: TRBV5-1
j_gene: TRBJ2-3
abundance: once
CDR3nt: TGCGCCAGCTCGGCCGGGAAGAACACAGATACGCAGTATTTT
CDR3aa: CASSAGKNTDTQYF

d_gene: TRBD1
v_gene: TRBV5-1
j_gene: TRBJ1-1
abundance: .
CDR3nt: TGCGCCAGCAGCCGAGGGACAGTGTTGAACACTGAAGCTTTCTTT
CDR3aa: CASSRGTVLNTEAFF

d_gene: .
v_gene: TRBV4-1
j_gene: TRBJ1-2
abundance: .
CDR3nt: TGCGCCAGCAGCCAAGGCGTACAGAGCCCTTTTTATGGCTACACCTTC
CDR3aa: CASSQGVQSPFYGYTF

d_gene: .
v_gene: TRBV15
j_gene: TRBJ2-3
abundance: .
CDR3nt: TGTGCCACCAACTCAGGGTCAGATACGCAGTATTTT
CDR3aa: CATNSGSDTQYF

d_gene: .
v_gene: TRBV6-5
j_gene: TRBJ2-7
abundance: .
CDR3nt: TGTGCCAGCAGTTACACCGGGAGCTCCTACGAGCAGTACTTC
CDR3aa: CASSYTGSSYEQYF

d_gene: TRBD1
v_gene: TRBV7-9
j_gene: TRBJ2-7
abundance: .
CDR3nt: TGTGCCAGCAGTTTGAACAGGGGCCTTAGCTCCTACGAGCAGTACTTC
CDR3aa: CASSLNRGLSSYEQYF

d_gene: .
v_gene: TRBV6-4
j_gene: TRBJ2-2
abundance: few
CDR3nt: TGTGCCAGCAGCTCGGGAGATGGGAACGGGGAGCTGTTTTTT
CDR3aa: CASSSGDGNGELFF

d_gene: .
v_gene: TRBV5-1
j_gene: TRBJ1-1
abundance: .
CDR3nt: TGCGCCAGCAGCTTGCAGGGGAGCATGAACACTGAAGCTTTCTTT
CDR3aa: CASSLQGSMNTEAFF

d_gene: .
v_gene: TRBV2
j_gene: TRBJ1-2
abundance: .
CDR3nt: TGTGCCAGCAGTGAGTGGACTGGTAACTATGGCTACACCTTC
CDR3aa: CASSEWTGNYGYTF

d_gene: TRBD2
v_gene: TRBV7-2
j_gene: TRBJ2-5
abundance: .
CDR3nt: TGTGCCAGCAGCCTAGCATGGACTAGCGAACAGACCCAGTACTTC
CDR3aa: CASSLAWTSEQTQYF

d_gene: TRBD1
v_gene: TRBV15
j_gene: TRBJ2-2
abundance: .
CDR3nt: TGTGCCACCAGCAGATGGGGCCAAGGACAGGGGGTCACCGGGGAGCTGTTTTTT
CDR3aa: CATSRWGQGQGVTGELFF

d_gene: TRBD1
v_gene: TRBV11-3
j_gene: TRBJ2-7
abundance: .
CDR3nt: TGTGCCAGCAGCTCCGAGGACAGGGGGCTTGGGGAGCAGTACTTC
CDR3aa: CASSSEDRGLGEQYF

d_gene: TRBD1
v_gene: TRBV7-9
j_gene: TRBJ1-2
abundance: .
CDR3nt: TGTGCCAGCAGCGCCGGGACAGGGGTTTACGGCTACACCTTC
CDR3aa: CASSAGTGVYGYTF

d_gene: .
v_gene: TRBV18
j_gene: TRBJ2-5
abundance: .
CDR3nt: TGTGCCAGCTCGCCGCGGCTCCAAGAGACCCAGTACTTC
CDR3aa: CASSPRLQETQYF

d_gene: TRBD1
v_gene: TRBV6-5
j_gene: TRBJ2-5
abundance: .
CDR3nt: TGTGCCAGCAGTTACTGGAGGGGACAGGGTGAAGAGACCCAGTACTTC
CDR3aa: CASSYWRGQGEETQYF

d_gene: .
v_gene: TRBV9
j_gene: TRBJ1-5
abundance: .
CDR3nt: TGTGCCAGCAGCGTCGGAGGGAACAATCAGCCCCAGCATTTT
CDR3aa: CASSVGGNNQPQHF

d_gene: TRBD2
v_gene: TRBV3-1/TRBV3-2
j_gene: TRBJ2-3
abundance: .
CDR3nt: TGTGCCAGCAGCCTTGCGGCGGGAGGGCCTGCCAGTGACGCAGATACGCAGTATTTT
CDR3aa: CASSLAAGGPASDADTQYF

d_gene: TRBD1
v_gene: TRBV10-3
j_gene: TRBJ1-1
abundance: .
CDR3nt: TGTGCCATCAGTGAACAGGGGGCTCGGACTGAAGCTTTCTTT
CDR3aa: CAISEQGARTEAFF

d_gene: TRBD1
v_gene: TRBV29-1
j_gene: TRBJ1-4
abundance: once
CDR3nt: TGCAGCGGCCTGACAGGGGGATACGAAAAACTGTTTTTT
CDR3aa: CSGLTGGYEKLFF

d_gene: .
v_gene: TRBV11-2
j_gene: TRBJ2-6
abundance: .
CDR3nt: TGTGCCAGCAGCTTCCCTCTTCGCTCTGGGGCCAACGTCCTGACTTTC
CDR3aa: CASSFPLRSGANVLTF

d_gene: .
v_gene: TRBV5-5
j_gene: TRBJ2-2
abundance: .
CDR3nt: TGTGCCAGCAGCTTAGACGACTTGCCCGGGGAGCTGTTTTTT
CDR3aa: CASSLDDLPGELFF

d_gene: .
v_gene: TRBV7-2
j_gene: TRBJ1-1
abundance: .
CDR3nt: TGTGCCAGCAGCTTAACACGGGGCACTGAAGCTTTCTTT
CDR3aa: CASSLTRGTEAFF

d_gene: TRBD2
v_gene: TRBV19
j_gene: TRBJ2-5
abundance: .
CDR3nt: TGTGCCAGGAGAGCCTTGGGGGGGTCCCAAGAGACCCAGTACTTC
CDR3aa: CARRALGGSQETQYF

d_gene: .
v_gene: TRBV15
j_gene: TRBJ1-3
abundance: .
CDR3nt: TGTGCCACCAGCAGGGGGCTTTGGGGCTCTGGAAACACCATATATTTT
CDR3aa: CATSRGLWGSGNTIYF

d_gene: TRBD2
v_gene: TRBV7-3
j_gene: TRBJ2-1
abundance: .
CDR3nt: TGTGCCAGCAGCTTAGACGGGGGGGCAGTCGGTGAGCAGTTCTTC
CDR3aa: CASSLDGGAVGEQFF

d_gene: TRBD1
v_gene: TRBV11-2
j_gene: TRBJ2-7
abundance: .
CDR3nt: TGTGCCAGCAGCTCCGTTACAGGGGCGCCATCCAACGAGCAGTACTTC
CDR3aa: CASSSVTGAPSNEQYF

d_gene: .
v_gene: TRBV7-2
j_gene: TRBJ1-4
abundance: .
CDR3nt: TGTGCCAGCACCCCTCGCAGGGTGGGGGAAAAACTGTTTTTT
CDR3aa: CASTPRRVGEKLFF

d_gene: .
v_gene: TRBV29-1
j_gene: TRBJ2-1
abundance: many
CDR3nt: TGCAGCGTTGCTGGAGTCCAGTTCTTC
CDR3aa: CSVAGVQFF

d_gene: .
v_gene: TRBV7-2
j_gene: TRBJ2-7
abundance: .
CDR3nt: TGTGCCAGCAGCTTAGTGGGGCTTTACGAGCAGTACTTC
CDR3aa: CASSLVGLYEQYF